One and the same sample provided the 4 T cell receptor beta chains below, sequenced in a study of early T cells in non-severe SARS-CoV-2 infection. TCRdb independently ran MiXCR on the 5' RACE reads; one entry per CDR3 protein. The sample includes tens of thousands of distinct CDR3 sequences, around 4% of them seen just once. Sequencing used whole blood. The receptors shown here come from an adult who was a healthcare worker with PCR-confirmed SARS-CoV-2 infection or an uninfected control (not recorded which).

V gene TRBV7-8 combines with J gene TRBJ2-1; D remains unclear. The V and J ends lost 5 bases and 7 bases respectively, with 24 bases between them. The CDR3 consists of 17 residues. Looked up from germline, CDR1 is SGHVS and CDR2 is FQNEAQ. The CDR3 DNA follows: TGTGCCAGCAGCATCTCCCGGCTGCCCGAGAGTAGGAATGAGCAGTTCTTC. Translation gives CASSISRLPESRNEQFF.

The table lists this clonotype with many counts. J is TRBJ2-2 and V is TRBV19; no clear D. This CDR3 contains 12 residues. Trimming removed 8 bases at V and 6 bases at J, with 10 bases between. Per germline, CDR1 LNHDA and CDR2 SQIVND (reference sequence). In DNA form, the CDR3 reads TGTGCCAGTTGCAGGTCCCCCGGGGAGCTGTTTTTT. Translated, it gives CASCRSPGELFF.

This clonotype turned up a few times. This may be a read error, as it is one base from a much larger clone. The gene calls are TRBV7-2 and TRBJ2-3; D is uncertain. The germline V gene has CDR1 SGHTA and CDR2 FQGNSA. V lost 2 bases and J 3 bases, leaving 3 bases between the germline ends. The length of the CDR3 is 12 residues. CDR3 nucleotides: TGTGCCAGCAGCTTAAAGACAGATACGCAGTATTTT. As protein: CASSLKTDTQYF.

The J gene is TRBJ2-1, the V gene TRBV7-9, with 8 bases aligning to TRBD1. The CDR3 runs 15 residues. Per the germline V gene, CDR1 is SEHNR and CDR2 is FQNEAQ (reference sequence). Unmatched junction bases numbered 5, after V lost 5 bases and J lost 2 bases. The DNA of the CDR3 is TGTGCCAGCAGCAGGCCAGGGGGCGCCTACAATGAGCAGTTCTTC. Translation: CASSRPGGAYNEQFF.